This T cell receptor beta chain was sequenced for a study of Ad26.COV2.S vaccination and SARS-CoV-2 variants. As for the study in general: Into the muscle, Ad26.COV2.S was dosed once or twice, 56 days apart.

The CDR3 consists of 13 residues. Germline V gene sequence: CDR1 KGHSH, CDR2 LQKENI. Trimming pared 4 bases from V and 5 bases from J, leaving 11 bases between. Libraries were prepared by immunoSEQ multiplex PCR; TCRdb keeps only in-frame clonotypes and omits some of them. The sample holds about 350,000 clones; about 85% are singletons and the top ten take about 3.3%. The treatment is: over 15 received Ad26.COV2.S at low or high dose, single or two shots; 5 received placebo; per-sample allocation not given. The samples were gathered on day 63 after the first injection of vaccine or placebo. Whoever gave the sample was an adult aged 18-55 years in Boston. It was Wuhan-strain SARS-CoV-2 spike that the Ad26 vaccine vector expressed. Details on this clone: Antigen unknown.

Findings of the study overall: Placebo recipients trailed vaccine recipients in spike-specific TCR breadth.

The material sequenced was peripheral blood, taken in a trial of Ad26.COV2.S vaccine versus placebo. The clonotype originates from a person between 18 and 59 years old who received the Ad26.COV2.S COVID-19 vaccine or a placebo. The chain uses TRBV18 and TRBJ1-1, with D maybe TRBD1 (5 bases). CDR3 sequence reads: CASSLGEATEAFF. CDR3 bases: TGTGCCAGCTCACTGGGGGAGGCGACTGAAGCTTTCTTT.